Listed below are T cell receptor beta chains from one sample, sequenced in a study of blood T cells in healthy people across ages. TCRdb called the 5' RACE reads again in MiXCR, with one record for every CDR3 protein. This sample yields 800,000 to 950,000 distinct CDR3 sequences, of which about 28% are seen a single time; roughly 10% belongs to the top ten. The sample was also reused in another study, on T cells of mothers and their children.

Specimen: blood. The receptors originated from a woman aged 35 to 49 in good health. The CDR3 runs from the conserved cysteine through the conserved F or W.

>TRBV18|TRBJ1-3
CASSPSSGNTIYF
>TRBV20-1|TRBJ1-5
CSASLPGRVTLWEISMGNQPQHF
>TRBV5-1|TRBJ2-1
CASSLIPGIGGPNEHFF
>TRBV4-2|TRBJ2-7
CASSHTRGYGSGGSSYEQYF
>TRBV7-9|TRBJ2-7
CASSSGDSSAASYEQYF
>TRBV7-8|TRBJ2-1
CASSSWTVYNEQFF
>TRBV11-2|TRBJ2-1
CASSPRSSGPRNEQFF
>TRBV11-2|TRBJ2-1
CASKIRGRSYNEQFF
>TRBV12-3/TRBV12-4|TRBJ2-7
CASSSTGTGVPYEQYF
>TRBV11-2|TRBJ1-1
CASSPILGGTEAFF
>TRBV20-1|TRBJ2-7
CSARTGIVYEQYF
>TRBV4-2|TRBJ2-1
CASSQEGAGGSDEQFF
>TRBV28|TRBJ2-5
CASSPTGTSGGTASETQYF
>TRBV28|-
CASSPDGTSDSYEQYF
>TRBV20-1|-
CSARPVGETQYF
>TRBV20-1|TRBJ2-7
CSVGQGNNEQYF
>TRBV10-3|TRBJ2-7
CAISELDEQYF
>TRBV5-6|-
CASSPLSGVIETQYF
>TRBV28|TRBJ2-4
CASSYLQNIQYF
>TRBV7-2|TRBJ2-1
CANSLPSTGRYNEQFF
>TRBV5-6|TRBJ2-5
CASSDGQGEETQYF
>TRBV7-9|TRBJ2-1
CASSSYRGAGSSYNEQFF
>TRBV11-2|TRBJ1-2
CASSSLSMMVIQGNYGYTF
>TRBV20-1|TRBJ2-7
CSARVGTKYEQYF
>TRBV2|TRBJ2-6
CASLGHTGANVLTF
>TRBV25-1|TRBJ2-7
CASSAPGSLSSYEQYF
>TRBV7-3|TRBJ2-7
CASSLGGGHEQYF
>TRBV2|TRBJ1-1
CASVKQGVLAEAFF
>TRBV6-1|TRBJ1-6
CAVDRTTNSPLHF
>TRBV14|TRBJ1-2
CASSLLDSSYGYTF
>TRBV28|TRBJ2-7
CASSSPGRRGGEQYF
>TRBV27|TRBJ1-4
CASRTKGIEKLFF
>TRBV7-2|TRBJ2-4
CASSLGPPGRRIQYF
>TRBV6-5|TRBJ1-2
CASSYGRNYGYTF
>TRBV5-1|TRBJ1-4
CASSLGGIMGEKLFF
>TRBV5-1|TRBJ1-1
CASRKLQGDTEAFF
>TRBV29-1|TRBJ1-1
CSVELRNTEAFF
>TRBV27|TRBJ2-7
CASSLRISSYEQYF
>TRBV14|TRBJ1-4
CASSQDLWREKLFF
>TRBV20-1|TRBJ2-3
CSARPRAWEDMQYF
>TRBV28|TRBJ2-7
CASRTPTPNYEQYF
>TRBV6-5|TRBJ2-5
CASSSTSLTGEETQYF
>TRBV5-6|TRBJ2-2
CASSEGQRNTGELFF
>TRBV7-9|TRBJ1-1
CASEQGLNTEAFF
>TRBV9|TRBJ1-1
CASSAQGYNTEAFF
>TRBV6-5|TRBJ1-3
CASSYSLRVGSSSGNTIYF
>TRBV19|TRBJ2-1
CASNEGYNEQFF
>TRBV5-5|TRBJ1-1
CASSFDRDRAFF
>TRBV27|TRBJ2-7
CASSLSDRASGQYF
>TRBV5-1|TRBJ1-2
CASSVAPGRDLYGYTF
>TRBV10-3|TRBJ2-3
CAIGGGAVTDTQYF
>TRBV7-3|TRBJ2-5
CASSLGPGREEETQYF
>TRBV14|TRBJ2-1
CASSQGGALQFF
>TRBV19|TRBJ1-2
CASSLTTNYGYTF
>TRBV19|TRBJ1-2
CASSIDGRGYGYTF
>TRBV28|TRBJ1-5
CASSSPSANQPQHF
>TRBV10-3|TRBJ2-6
CAISETGTWSSGANVLTF
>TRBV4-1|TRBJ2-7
CASSQGGTRASYEQYF